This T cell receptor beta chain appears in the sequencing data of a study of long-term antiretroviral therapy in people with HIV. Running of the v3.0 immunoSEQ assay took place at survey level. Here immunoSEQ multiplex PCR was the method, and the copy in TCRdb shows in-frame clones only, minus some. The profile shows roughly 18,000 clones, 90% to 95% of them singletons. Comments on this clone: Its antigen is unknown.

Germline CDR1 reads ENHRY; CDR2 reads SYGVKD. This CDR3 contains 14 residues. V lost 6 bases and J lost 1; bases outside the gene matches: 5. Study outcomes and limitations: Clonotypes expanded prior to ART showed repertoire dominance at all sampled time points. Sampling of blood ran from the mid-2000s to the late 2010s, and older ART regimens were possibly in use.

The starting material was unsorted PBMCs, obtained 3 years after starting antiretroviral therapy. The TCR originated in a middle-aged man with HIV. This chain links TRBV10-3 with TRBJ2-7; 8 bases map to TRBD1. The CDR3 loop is CAIRPGQVSYEQYF. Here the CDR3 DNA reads TGTGCCATCAGGCCGGGACAGGTTTCCTACGAGCAGTACTTC.